This T cell receptor (beta chain) emerged from a study of T cells in Graves' hyperthyroidism and ophthalmopathy. Amplification targeted TCR beta CDR3 regions from RNA transcripts. In the first-round RT-PCR of the TCR CDR3, the HTBI primer set was used. TCRdb redid the calling of the multiplex PCR reads with MiXCR, one entry per CDR3 protein. The sample records 600,000 or so distinct CDR3 sequences, around 15% being singletons. This CDR3 is 15 amino acids long. With 2 bases clipped from V and 0 bases from J, the junction kept 4 bases outside the gene matches. Per the germline V gene, CDR1 is SGHNT and CDR2 is YENEEA. Participants, patients aged 18 to 65, had newly diagnosed hyperthyroidism with a duration under 2 months. Diagnoses were made from clinical symptoms, serum measures (thyroxine and TRAb), thyroid ultrasound and orbital computed tomography. This clonotype was observed at least ten times.

The sequence was obtained from a woman younger than 45 with Graves' hyperthyroidism. This sequence joins TRBV11-3 and TRBJ2-7, with 7 positions matching TRBD1. The specimen sequenced was blood. CDR3 protein: CASSLTGVASYEQYF. Written as DNA, the CDR3 is TGTGCCAGCAGCTTAACAGGGGTCGCCTCCTACGAGCAGTACTTC.